This T cell receptor (beta chain) was obtained from a study of T cell responses to AZD1222 COVID-19 vaccine. Germline CDR1 MNHNS, CDR2 SASEGT. The CDR3 covers 15 residues. After removal of 2 bases from V and 7 bases from J, the junction contained 10 bases not matched to a gene. Here immunoSEQ multiplex PCR was the method, and the copy in TCRdb shows in-frame clones only, minus some. The sample consists of over 85,000 clones, 85% to 90% of them appearing once. The starting material was peripheral blood, obtained 28 days after the second AZD1222 dose. The chain recombines TRBV6-1 with TRBJ1-2; 7 positions agree with TRBD1. The TCR comes from an adult who received the AZD1222 COVID-19 vaccine. CDR3 nucleotide sequence: TGTGCCAGCAGTGAATTCTCAGGGGGTACTTTTGGCTACACCTTC. Its protein product is CASSEFSGGTFGYTF.